A single sample is the source of the 17 T cell receptor beta chains below, sequenced in a study of T cell repertoires in cytomegalovirus infection. No cognate antigen is known for these TCRs. TCRdb re-derived calls from the reads in MiXCR, one entry per CDR3 protein. The sample lists hundreds of thousands of distinct CDR3 sequences; about two fifths were seen once. This sample comprised cultured PBMCs, obtained from culture after CMV antigen stimulation. The receptors were sampled from a human donor in good health (CMV status not recorded). Some clones in this sample may be carry-over from other donors' samples.

A few counts support this clonotype. V gene TRBV6-1 combines with J gene TRBJ2-7, with 8 nucleotides matching TRBD1. V was pared by 6 bases and J by 2 bases, with 6 bases of the junction left unmatched. Germline CDR1 reads MNHNS; CDR2 reads SASEGT. The CDR3 is made up of 14 amino acids. CDR3 DNA: TGTGCCAGCAGAGACAGGGGTAGGGCCTACGAGCAGTACTTC. Its translation is CASRDRGRAYEQYF.

The V call is TRBV2, the J call TRBJ1-1, with D unclear. There are 15 residues in the CDR3. The germline V gene encodes CDR1 SNHLY and CDR2 FYNNEI. Trimming took 4 bases from V and 1 from J, leaving 13 bases between them. The CDR3: CASSGTAGRNTEAFF. The CDR3 DNA reads TGTGCCAGCAGTGGAACAGCCGGGAGGAACACTGAAGCTTTCTTT.

This chain connects TRBV12-3 or TRBV12-4 to TRBJ2-3; 7 bases agree with TRBD1. V trimming: 9 bases; J trimming: 2 bases; junction bases outside the gene matches: 5. This CDR3 has 13 amino acids. In nucleotides, the CDR3 is TGTGCCAGTGGGACAGCCTTCACAGATACGCAGTATTTT. Protein product: CASGTAFTDTQYF.

The V call is TRBV5-5, the J call TRBJ2-7, with no clear D. V dropped 0 bases and J dropped 4 bases, with 11 bases sitting between them. CDR3 length: 14 amino acids. The germline V gene has CDR1 SGHKS and CDR2 YYEKEE (reference sequence). The CDR3 reads CASSLVAASYEQYF. DNA of the CDR3: TGTGCCAGCAGCTTGGTGGCAGCATCTTACGAGCAGTACTTC. Drawing the rest from reference TRBV5-5 and TRBJ2-7, the complete variable domain is DAGVTQSPTHLIKTRGQQVTLRCSPISGHKSVSWYQQVLGQGPQFIFQYYEKEERGRGNFPDRFSARQFPNYSSELNVNALLLGDSALYLCASSLVAASYEQYFGPGTRLTVT.

At least ten counts were recorded for this clonotype. The V and J genes are TRBV7-2 and TRBJ1-1; D not certain. The V gene lost 5 bases and the J gene lost 4 bases, with 20 bases spanning the gap. Germline CDR1 and CDR2: SGHTA and FQGNSA. The CDR3 spans 16 residues. The CDR3 nucleotides read TGTGCCAGCAGCAAAAGTGCATTTACATCGAGCACTGAAGCTTTCTTT. Protein: CASSKSAFTSSTEAFF.

This clonotype occurred a few times. Here the CDR3 reads CASRVAGGTNEQFF. The CDR3 region has the DNA TGTGCCAGCAGAGTAGCGGGAGGGACAAATGAGCAGTTCTTC. V and J are TRBV27 and TRBJ2-1; TRBD2 aligns across 11 bases. The V and J ends lost 6 bases and 7 bases, in that order; junction bases with no gene match: 5. The CDR3 is 14 residues long. Germline CDR1 is MNHEY and CDR2 is SMNVEV (reference sequence).

V usage is TRBV2 and J usage is TRBJ2-7; 8 bases are a match to TRBD2. The trim removed 3 bases at V and 7 bases at J, leaving 8 bases unmatched. Germline CDR1 is SNHLY and CDR2 is FYNNEI. The CDR3 totals 14 residues. The CDR3 sequence is CASSEGTRRVEQYF. The CDR3 bases are TGTGCCAGCAGTGAGGGGACTAGAAGGGTAGAGCAGTACTTC.

The CDR3 protein is CSVEEVRYYQETQYF. CDR3 sequence (DNA): TGCAGCGTTGAAGAGGTCAGATATTACCAAGAGACCCAGTACTTC. The chain uses TRBV29-1 and TRBJ2-5; D is undetermined. CDR1 and CDR2 (germline): SQVTM, ANQGSEA. Deletions cut 0 bases from V and 0 bases from J, with 11 bases between. The CDR3 is 15 amino acids.

The rearrangement uses TRBV27 and TRBJ2-1; D call uncertain. Germline values: CDR1 MNHEY, CDR2 SMNVEV (reference sequence). Trimming pared 4 bases from V and 4 bases from J, leaving 11 bases between. CDR3 length equals 14 residues. The DNA for the CDR3 is TGTGCCAGCAGTTCGCTTGGTGTATACAATGAGCAGTTCTTC. Its protein product is CASSSLGVYNEQFF.

There are a few counts of this clonotype. The rearrangement links TRBV6-6 to TRBJ1-1; D gene unclear. The CDR3 is made up of 14 amino acids. Looked up from germline, CDR1 is MNHNY and CDR2 is SVGAGI (reference sequence). The V end lost 7 bases, the J end lost 6 bases, and 18 bases lay between the germline ends. In nucleotides, the CDR3 is TGTGCCAGCAAGTTCCATGGGCCCGTGGCTGAAGCTTTCTTT. As protein: CASKFHGPVAEAFF.

V usage is TRBV23-1 and J usage is TRBJ1-5; perhaps TRBD1 as D (6 bases). TRBV23-1 is an ORF, with its function uncertain. Trimming removed 4 bases from V and 3 bases from J, with 16 bases in between. This CDR3 is 16 amino acids long. CDR3 DNA sequence: TGCGCCAGCAGTCCCCCCCCCACAGGGTACAATCAGCCCCAGCATTTT. Translated, it gives CASSPPPTGYNQPQHF.

This chain uses TRBV7-4 with TRBJ2-7; TRBD1 aligns across 7 bases. CDR1 and CDR2 (germline): SGHVT, SQSDAQ. The CDR3 runs 17 residues. The V and J ends lost 6 bases and 1 base, in that order; junction bases with no gene match: 15. As DNA, the CDR3 is TGTGCCAGCAGTTTACTCTCCGACAGGGTTGCGTCCTACGAGCAGTACTTC. Translation: CASSLLSDRVASYEQYF.

V is TRBV7-6 and J is TRBJ1-4, with D tentatively TRBD1 (5 bases). Germline values: CDR1 SGHVS, CDR2 FNYEAQ. The V end lost 2 bases, the J end lost 7 bases, and 14 bases lay between the germline ends. There are 15 residues in the CDR3. CDR3 bases: TGTGCCAGCAGCTTATCAGGGTTGTCGGGTGAAAAACTGTTTTTT. This sequence encodes CASSLSGLSGEKLFF.

J is TRBJ2-5 and V is TRBV7-9, with TRBD1 identical over 7 bases. Germline assignment: CDR1 SEHNR and CDR2 FQNEAQ (reference sequence). The CDR3 runs 14 residues. J was trimmed by 4 bases and V by 6 bases; bases with no gene match: 8. CDR3 in amino acids: CASRWDSQGETQYF. CDR3 coding DNA: TGTGCCAGCAGGTGGGACAGTCAGGGAGAGACCCAGTACTTC.

The V gene is TRBV10-3, the J gene TRBJ1-2; 8 positions agree with TRBD1. This CDR3 has 14 residues. J gave up 4 bases and V 3 bases, and 4 bases lay outside the gene matches. CDR1 is ENHRY and CDR2 is SYGVKD in the germline V gene. CDR3 region: CAISDGQGAYGYTF. For the CDR3, the DNA is TGTGCCATCAGTGACGGCCAGGGGGCCTATGGCTACACCTTC.

The gene calls are TRBV7-6 and TRBJ2-2; D is uncertain. There are 16 residues in the CDR3. Trimming cost V 4 bases and J 4 bases, with 16 bases left between them. Germline V CDR1 and CDR2: SGHVS, FNYEAQ. The CDR3 DNA reads TGTGCCAGCAGCTCACTACAGAGACGCGGCACCGGGGAGCTGTTTTTT. This sequence encodes CASSSLQRRGTGELFF.

The rearrangement joins TRBV24-1 to TRBJ2-1, with a weak D call TRBD2 (5 bases). Trimming shortened V by 4 bases and J by 9 bases, and 18 bases separated the two germline ends. This CDR3 is 15 amino acids long. The germline CDR1 and CDR2 sequences are KGHDR and SFDVKD. CDR3 region: CATSDPGAEWGEQFF. CDR3 nucleotides: TGTGCCACCAGTGACCCCGGAGCGGAGTGGGGTGAGCAGTTCTTC.